Listed below are T cell receptor beta chains from one sample, sequenced in a study of T cell clusters in autoimmune cytopenias. TCRdb reprocessed the multiplex PCR reads and reports one entry per CDR3 protein, with no DNA. The sample totals about 9,500 distinct CDR3 sequences. The sample consisted of peripheral blood. The receptors stem from a human donor with an autoimmune cytopenia or autoimmune hepatitis (not recorded which). CDR3s include the opening cysteine and the closing phenylalanine or tryptophan. Size tells how often a clone was seen (once, few, many) or the class of an expanded clone, and some rows leave it out.

CDR3: CASSKDLQETQYF
J: TRBJ2-5
size: .
V: TRBV5-1

CDR3: CASSRGLVGNEQFF
J: TRBJ2-1
size: .
V: TRBV14

CDR3: CAWTGSGFEQFF
J: TRBJ2-1
size: medium-sized
V: TRBV30

CDR3: CASSKGQGSKNIQYF
J: TRBJ2-4
size: .
V: TRBV7-9

CDR3: CASRDSGRARNEKLFF
J: TRBJ1-4
size: .
V: TRBV6-6

CDR3: CASSYDGEEQYF
J: TRBJ2-7
size: medium-sized
V: TRBV6-5

CDR3: CASSWFGGGSSTDTQYF
J: TRBJ2-3
size: .
V: TRBV5-6

CDR3: CASSSAGRSHEQYF
J: TRBJ2-7
size: .
V: TRBV27

CDR3: CASSLPPDTPVDEQFF
J: TRBJ2-1
size: .
V: TRBV7-9

CDR3: CSATLAGGPNEQFF
J: TRBJ2-1
size: .
V: TRBV29-1

CDR3: CASSLWGSNQPQHF
J: TRBJ1-5
size: .
V: TRBV7-9

CDR3: CASSEAVPQAPSYEQYF
J: TRBJ2-7
size: medium-sized
V: TRBV6-1

CDR3: CASSARGTEAFF
J: TRBJ1-1
size: medium-sized
V: TRBV14

CDR3: CASSIETGIGGANVLTF
J: TRBJ2-6
size: medium-sized
V: TRBV19

CDR3: CASSIAGDFYEQYF
J: TRBJ2-7
size: medium-sized
V: TRBV19

CDR3: CASSLAGLTGELFF
J: TRBJ2-2
size: .
V: TRBV5-4

CDR3: CSASKPGGASGELFF
J: TRBJ2-2
size: .
V: TRBV20-1

CDR3: CASSLAGAYNEQFF
J: TRBJ2-1
size: .
V: TRBV28

CDR3: CSVGQGISNYGYTF
J: TRBJ1-2
size: medium-sized
V: TRBV29-1

CDR3: CASRTSGSRRDTQYF
J: TRBJ2-3
size: .
V: TRBV14

CDR3: CASSPPGLAGGYNEQFF
J: TRBJ2-1
size: .
V: TRBV18

CDR3: CSATGQDYPYEQYF
J: TRBJ2-7
size: .
V: TRBV20-1

CDR3: CASSSPGQSYNEQFF
J: TRBJ2-1
size: medium-sized
V: TRBV12-3/TRBV12-4

CDR3: CAITAYGTDTQYF
J: TRBJ2-3
size: medium-sized
V: TRBV10-3

CDR3: CATSDSTTGDEQYF
J: TRBJ2-7
size: .
V: TRBV24-1

CDR3: CASSYSGTDFNYGYTF
J: TRBJ1-2
size: .
V: TRBV6-2/TRBV6-3

CDR3: CASTLSSNQPQHF
J: TRBJ1-5
size: medium-sized
V: TRBV19

CDR3: CASSLGRTTTNEKLFF
J: TRBJ1-4
size: .
V: TRBV7-9

CDR3: CASSLGGALSTEQFF
J: TRBJ2-1
size: .
V: TRBV7-2